The subject of this entry is one T cell receptor (beta chain). What it binds is not known. The sample belongs to a study of beta chain features in type 1 diabetes. Across the whole study: Patients shared similar age, gender and cell yields with healthy donors. General study results and limits: People with Type 1 diabetes carried modestly yet significantly shorter TCRB CDR3s in all four CD4+ subsets.

The purity of all sorted populations exceeded 98%. The entirety of the isolated RNA underwent reverse transcription, so expressed TCRB transcripts were sequenced. Profiled with immunoSEQ multiplex PCR; TCRdb holds only in-frame clones, not every one. The profile covers about 390,000 clones, with over 9% appearing a single time and roughly 0.54% taken by the ten largest. The CDR3 sequence is 15 residues long. Germline-derived CDR1 and CDR2 are SGHNT and YYREEE (reference sequence). Germline trimming cut 4 bases from V and 2 bases from J; bases unmatched to any gene: 9. This chain links TRBV5-4 with TRBJ2-7; 7 bases line up with TRBD2. The sequence derives from a man aged 25-45 years with type 1 diabetes. Sequenced input: central memory CD4+ T cells from blood. This CDR3 reads CASSQGSGAAYEQYF. Here the CDR3 DNA reads TGTGCCAGCAGCCAAGGGAGCGGGGCGGCCTACGAGCAGTACTTC.